This TCR beta chain originates from a study of blood T cell repertoires in COVID-19. Study as a whole: Whether acute or convalescent, the COVID-19 samples came from the United States, Italy and Spain. From T cells, B-cell-depleted T cells, or PBMCs came the material, which was cDNA or gDNA.

Authors' analysis steps: By means of reference gene primer amplification, nucleated cell counts were estimated. Sequencing was performed with immunoSEQ multiplex PCR; in TCRdb, only in-frame clones are kept and a portion is missing. That table is the source of V, J and clone size, and D and trimming were worked out from the DNA. The table has about 120,000 clones, about four fifths seen once. After removal of 6 bases from V and 0 bases from J, the junction contained 7 bases not matched to a gene. Germline values: CDR1 MNHEY, CDR2 SVGAGI. There are 15 residues in the CDR3. The sample consisted of peripheral blood. This chain joins TRBV6-5 and TRBJ1-1; 7 bases are shared with TRBD1. The origin of this receptor is a human donor in a cohort sampled during active COVID-19. The CDR3 loop reads CASRHRGQLNTEAFF. Written as DNA, the CDR3 is TGTGCCAGCAGACACAGGGGACAGCTGAACACTGAAGCTTTCTTT.